The clone carrying this T cell receptor (beta chain) was detected only once. Its antigen remains unknown. These data are taken from a study of Ad26.COV2.S vaccination and SARS-CoV-2 variants. V lost 5 bases, J lost 0 bases, and 14 bases lay in between. The CDR3 extends over 17 amino acids. Germline CDR1 KGHSH, CDR2 LQKENI. The study, taken as a whole, reports: Spike-specific TCR breadth in vaccine recipients exceeded that seen in placebo recipients. The authors reported substantial breadth in spike-specific CD8+ and CD4+ T cell responses after vaccination.

Sequencing used immunoSEQ multiplex PCR; TCRdb keeps in-frame clones, though not all of them. The sample includes 300,000 to 400,000 clones, 65% to 90% of them seen just once. The treatment was: 15 to 20 received Ad26.COV2.S at low or high dose, single or two shots; about 5 received placebo; per-sample allocation not given. Specimens were obtained on day 63 following the first vaccine or placebo injection. The receptor's source is a person aged 18-65 years who received the Ad26.COV2.S COVID-19 vaccine or a placebo. The source was peripheral blood, collected in a trial of Ad26.COV2.S vaccine versus placebo. The gene calls are TRBV18 and TRBJ2-6; possible D gene TRBD2, 5 bases. CDR3 in amino acids: CASSSTLGDSGANVLTF. CDR3 coding DNA: TGTGCCAGCTCATCAACACTCGGGGACTCTGGGGCCAACGTCCTGACTTTC.